This T cell receptor (beta chain) was sequenced in a study of T cells after yellow fever vaccination. TCRdb re-called the 5' RACE reads with MiXCR, one entry per CDR3 protein. The sample lists under 550,000 distinct CDR3 sequences, 21% seen once, with roughly a sixth in the top ten. The CDR3 loop spans 15 amino acids. Trimming at V came to 5 bases and at J to 7 bases, leaving 11 bases not matched to a gene. CDR1 is SGHTA and CDR2 is FQGTGA in the germline V gene. The sequence was collected from a man in his late teens or twenties who received the YFV17D yellow fever vaccine. Sequencing used PBMCs, obtained about 21 days after the first yellow fever vaccination. J is TRBJ2-7 and V is TRBV7-3; 10 bases fit TRBD1. The CDR3 is CASSLTGGSSREQYF. In DNA form, the CDR3 reads TGTGCCAGCAGCCTGACAGGGGGCTCGTCTAGGGAGCAGTACTTC.